What follows are 9 T cell receptor beta chains derived from one specimen sequenced in a study of cytomegalovirus exposure and HLA in healthy donors (TCRdb year 2017). The library was made by the immunoSEQ multiplex PCR assay. For the multiplex PCR, a mixture combining 60 forward primers for TCR Vbeta segments and 13 reverse primers for TCR Jbeta segments was used. TCRdb provides this immuneACCESS table in a form limited to in-frame rearrangements. Some clones are lacking; in checked studies, under half of them reflect an unresolved V gene, and why the rest are absent is not known. Within this sample are some 80,000 clones, with around 82% of them counted one time only. The top ten hold roughly 3.5% of the sample. Source material: PBMCs. The receptors stem from a man aged 35 to 55 in good health and CMV-seronegative.

The chain carries TRBV28 and TRBJ1-4; 9 nucleotides match TRBD1. J was trimmed by 3 bases and V by 11 bases; bases with no gene match: 16. This CDR3 comprises 17 residues. Germline loops: CDR1 MDHEN, CDR2 SYDVKM. The CDR3 is CALGTGNRESANEKLFF. CDR3 bases: TGTGCCCTAGGGACAGGGAATAGGGAGAGTGCTAATGAAAAACTGTTTTTT.

The chain employs TRBV4-1 and TRBJ1-1; 7 bases agree with TRBD1. The CDR3 loop spans 14 amino acids. V gave up 1 base and J gave up 1 base; unmatched junction bases: 0. CDR1 and CDR2 from the germline V gene are MGHRA and YSYEKL. In DNA form, the CDR3 reads TGCGCCAGCAGCCAAGGACAGGGGAACACTGAAGCTTTCTTT. Translation gives CASSQGQGNTEAFF.

The rearrangement uses TRBV5-1 and TRBJ2-7, with a tentative D call TRBD2 (7 bases). The germline V and J ends were trimmed by 6 bases and 7 bases, with 11 bases remaining between them. Germline V CDR1 and CDR2: SGHRS, YFSETQ. The CDR3 loop spans 11 amino acids. Here the CDR3 reads CASTGEGEQYF. The CDR3 DNA reads TGCGCCAGCACAGGGGAGGGAGAGCAGTACTTC.

This rearrangement joins TRBV5-1 to TRBJ2-7, with 7 bases that match TRBD1. Trimming took 0 bases from V and 1 from J; bases not matched to a gene: 4. The CDR3 spans 15 residues. CDR1 and CDR2 (germline): SGHRS, YFSETQ. The CDR3 bases are TGCGCCAGCAGCTTGGTCACAGGGGAGTCCTACGAGCAGTACTTC. Amino acids: CASSLVTGESYEQYF.

The rearrangement uses TRBV5-1 and TRBJ2-1; 7 nucleotides align to TRBD1. The V and J ends lost 4 bases and 3 bases, in that order; junction bases with no gene match: 19. The CDR3 has 19 residues. The germline V gene encodes CDR1 SGHRS and CDR2 YFSETQ. Written as DNA, the CDR3 is TGCGCCAGCAGCGCGAAAAACCAGGGAAGACAGGGATACTACAATGAGCAGTTCTTC. Residues: CASSAKNQGRQGYYNEQFF.

The chain joins TRBV29-1 to TRBJ2-1; TRBD1 agrees at 8 bases. Germline loops: CDR1 SQVTM, CDR2 ANQGSEA. The junction had 10 bases not matched to a gene; V was cut back by 6 bases and J by 6 bases. The CDR3 runs to 14 residues. The CDR3 coding sequence is TGCAGCGTGCAGGGGGCGCGGGGTTCCAATGAGCAGTTCTTC. As protein: CSVQGARGSNEQFF.

This clone occurred a few times. The chain uses TRBV5-1 and TRBJ1-4; D is possibly TRBD1 (5 bases). Germline V CDR1 and CDR2: SGHRS, YFSETQ. The CDR3 runs to 15 residues. V was clipped by 4 bases and J by 7 bases, with 17 bases between them. The CDR3, as DNA: TGCGCCAGCAGCCTACAGGATCCAAGTGTTGAAAAACTGTTTTTT. It translates to CASSLQDPSVEKLFF.

The chain joins TRBV27 to TRBJ1-2; no firm D call. The V end was cut by 1 base, the J end by 2 bases, with 11 bases between. This CDR3 has 15 amino acids. CDR1 is MNHEY, CDR2 SMNVEV, per germline (reference sequence). The CDR3 here is CASSLFENPNYGYTF. CDR3 sequence (DNA): TGTGCCAGCAGTTTATTTGAGAACCCGAACTATGGCTACACCTTC.

This clone was seen a handful of times. V is TRBV6-5 and J is TRBJ2-2; D is undetermined. The germline V gene encodes CDR1 MNHEY and CDR2 SVGAGI. CDR3 length: 14 residues. V shed 7 bases and J shed 1 base, with 10 bases lying between them. The CDR3 bases are TGTGCCAGCACCCACACCATGAACACCGGGGAGCTGTTTTTT. Protein sequence: CASTHTMNTGELFF.